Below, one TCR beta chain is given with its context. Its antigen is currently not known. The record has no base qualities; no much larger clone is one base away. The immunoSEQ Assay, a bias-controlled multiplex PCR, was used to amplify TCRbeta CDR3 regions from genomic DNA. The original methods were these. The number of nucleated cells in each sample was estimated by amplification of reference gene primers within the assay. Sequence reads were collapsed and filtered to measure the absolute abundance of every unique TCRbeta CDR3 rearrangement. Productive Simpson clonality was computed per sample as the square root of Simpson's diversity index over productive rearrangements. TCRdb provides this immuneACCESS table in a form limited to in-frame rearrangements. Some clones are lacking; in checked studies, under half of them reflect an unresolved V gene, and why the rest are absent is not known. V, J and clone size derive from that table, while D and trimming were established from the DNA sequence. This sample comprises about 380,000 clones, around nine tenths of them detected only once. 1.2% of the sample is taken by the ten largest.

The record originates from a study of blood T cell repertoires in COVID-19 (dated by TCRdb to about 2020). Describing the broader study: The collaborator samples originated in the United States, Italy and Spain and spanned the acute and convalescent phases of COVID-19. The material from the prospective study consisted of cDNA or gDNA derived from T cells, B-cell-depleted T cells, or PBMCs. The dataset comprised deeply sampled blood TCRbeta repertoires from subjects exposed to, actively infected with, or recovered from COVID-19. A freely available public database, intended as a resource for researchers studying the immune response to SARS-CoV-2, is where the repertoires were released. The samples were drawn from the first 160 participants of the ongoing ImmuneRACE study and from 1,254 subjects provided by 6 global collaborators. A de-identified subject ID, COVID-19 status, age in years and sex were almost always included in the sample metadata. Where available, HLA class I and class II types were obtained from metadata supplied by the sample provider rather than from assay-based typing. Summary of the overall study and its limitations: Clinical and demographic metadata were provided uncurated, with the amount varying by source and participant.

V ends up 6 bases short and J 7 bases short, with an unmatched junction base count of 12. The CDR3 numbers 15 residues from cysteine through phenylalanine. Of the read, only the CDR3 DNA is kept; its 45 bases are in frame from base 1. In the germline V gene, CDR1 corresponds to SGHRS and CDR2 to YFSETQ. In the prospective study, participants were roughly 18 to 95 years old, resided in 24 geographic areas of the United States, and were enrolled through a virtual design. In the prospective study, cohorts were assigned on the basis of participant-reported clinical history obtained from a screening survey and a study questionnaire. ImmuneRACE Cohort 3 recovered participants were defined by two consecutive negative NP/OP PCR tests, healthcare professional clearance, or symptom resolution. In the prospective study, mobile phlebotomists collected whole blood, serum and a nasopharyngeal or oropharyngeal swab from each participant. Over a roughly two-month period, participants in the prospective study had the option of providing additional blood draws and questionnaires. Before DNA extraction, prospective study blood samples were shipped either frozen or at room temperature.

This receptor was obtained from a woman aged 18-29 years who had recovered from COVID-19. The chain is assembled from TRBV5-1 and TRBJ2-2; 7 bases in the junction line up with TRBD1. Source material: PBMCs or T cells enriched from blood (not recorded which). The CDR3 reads CASKGQRGAYGELFF. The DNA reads TGCGCCAGCAAGGGACAGAGGGGCGCGTACGGGGAGCTGTTTTTT.